The 8 T cell receptor beta chains below come from one sample, sequenced in a study of cytomegalovirus exposure and HLA in healthy donors. 13 Jbeta primers and 60 Vbeta primers were used for the PCR. Sequenced by immunoSEQ multiplex PCR; TCRdb stores in-frame clones only, minus some. The sample includes about 120,000 clones, about 86% of them seen just once. Sample: PBMCs. These receptors were taken from a woman aged 30 to 39 in good health and CMV-seronegative.

The chain couples TRBV2 to TRBJ2-7; TRBD2 is a possible D gene (5 bases). The CDR3 is 14 amino acids. Germline V lookup: CDR1 SNHLY, CDR2 FYNNEI. Trimming removed 6 bases at V and 0 bases at J, with 12 bases between. CDR3 sequence (DNA): TGTGCCAGCAGGGGTCGGGGTCACTCCTACGAGCAGTACTTC. Translating gives CASRGRGHSYEQYF.

V gene TRBV14 combines with J gene TRBJ1-1; a weak D match, TRBD1 (6 bases). The V end was cut by 2 bases, the J end by 1 base, with 11 bases between. The CDR3 loop spans 15 amino acids. Germline values: CDR1 SGHDN, CDR2 FVKESK. This CDR3 is CASSQTGTPNTEAFF. The CDR3 DNA reads TGTGCCAGCAGCCAAACCGGGACACCGAACACTGAAGCTTTCTTT.

The genes are TRBV21-1 and TRBJ2-7; no check of the table's D call, TRBD2, against the DNA was made. TRBV21-1 is assigned pseudogene status. CDR3 length: 17 amino acids. The CDR3 loop is CASSNNLSGRSGYKQYF. The CDR3 DNA is TGTGCCAGCAGCAATAATCTGAGCGGGAGGTCTGGATACAAGCAGTACTTC.

This clone was seen only a few times. Here the CDR3 DNA reads TGTGCCAGCAATCCTACAGGGAACACTGAAGCTTTCTTT. Its translation is CASNPTGNTEAFF. This chain joins TRBV6-1 and TRBJ1-1; D is possibly TRBD1 (5 bases). Germline V gives CDR1 MNHNS, CDR2 SASEGT. This CDR3 comprises 13 residues. V lost 7 bases and J lost 1, with 10 bases in between.

CDR3 residues: CASSLGSDEGYF. For the CDR3, the DNA is TGTGCCAGCAGCTTAGGGTCCGACGAGGGTTACTTC. J is TRBJ2-7 and V is TRBV11-2; possibly TRBD2 for D (5 bases). The V end was cut by 1 base, the J end by 13 bases, with 14 bases between. The CDR3 sequence is 12 residues long. CDR1 SGHAT and CDR2 FQNNGV come from the germline V gene.

The chain uses TRBV11-2 and TRBJ2-7, with TRBD1 as a possible D gene (6 bases). Germline lookup yields CDR1 SGHAT and CDR2 FQNNGV. This CDR3 contains 13 residues. V lost 5 bases and J lost 1, with 9 bases in between. CDR3 amino acids: CASSRQASYEQYF. In nucleotides, the CDR3 is TGTGCCAGCAGCCGACAGGCGTCCTACGAGCAGTACTTC.

The genes are TRBV5-1 and TRBJ2-2; a possible D gene is TRBD1 (5 bases). The germline gives CDR1 SGHRS, CDR2 YFSETQ. V dropped 4 bases and J dropped 10 bases, with 20 bases sitting between them. CDR3 length equals 15 residues. The CDR3 sequence is CASSSSVGAQVELFF. The CDR3 DNA reads as TGCGCCAGCAGCAGCTCCGTTGGGGCGCAGGTGGAGCTGTTTTTT. The variable domain in full, completed from reference TRBV5-1 and TRBJ2-2, reads KAGVTQTPRYLIKTRGQQVTLSCSPISGHRSVSWYQQTPGQGLQFLFEYFSETQRNKGNFPGRFSGRQFSNSRSEMNVSTLELGDSALYLCASSSSVGAQVELFFGEGSRLTVL.

The chain joins TRBV10-2 to TRBJ2-7; D perhaps matches TRBD2 (5 bases). The CDR3 spans 14 residues. Looked up from germline, CDR1 is WSHSY and CDR2 is SAAADI. Trimming stripped 7 bases from V and 2 bases from J, with 15 bases between. CDR3 sequence reads: CASTFDEGPYEQYF. CDR3 nucleotide sequence: TGCGCCAGCACTTTTGATGAGGGCCCCTACGAGCAGTACTTC.